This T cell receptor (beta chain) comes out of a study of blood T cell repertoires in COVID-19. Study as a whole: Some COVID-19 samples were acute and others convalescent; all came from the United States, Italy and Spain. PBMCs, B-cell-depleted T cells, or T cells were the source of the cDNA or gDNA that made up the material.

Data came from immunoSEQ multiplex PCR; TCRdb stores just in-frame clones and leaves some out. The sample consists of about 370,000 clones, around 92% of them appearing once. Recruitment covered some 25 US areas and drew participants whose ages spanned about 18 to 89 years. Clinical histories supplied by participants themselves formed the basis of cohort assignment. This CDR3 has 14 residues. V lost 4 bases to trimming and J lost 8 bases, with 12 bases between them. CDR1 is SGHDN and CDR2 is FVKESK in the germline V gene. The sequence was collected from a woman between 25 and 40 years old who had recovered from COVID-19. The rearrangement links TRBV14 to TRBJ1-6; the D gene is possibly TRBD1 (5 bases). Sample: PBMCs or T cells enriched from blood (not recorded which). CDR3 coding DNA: TGTGCCAGCAGCCGACAAATCAGGGATTCACCCCTCCACTTT. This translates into CASSRQIRDSPLHF.